Here is one T cell receptor (beta chain) with its context. Clones were sequenced by immunoSEQ multiplex PCR, and TCRdb holds only the in-frame ones, with some missing. The data hold around 160,000 clones, with 82% observed a single time. This sample stems from a study of blood T cell repertoires in COVID-19. Study information: Italy, Spain and the United States were the sources of the convalescent and acute COVID-19 samples.

The V gene end was trimmed by 2 bases and the J gene end by 6 bases; junction bases not matched to a gene: 2. CDR1 and CDR2 from the germline V gene are SEHNR and FQNEAQ (reference sequence). The CDR3 contains 14 residues. Sequencing input: peripheral blood. This rearrangement joins TRBV7-9 to TRBJ2-4; 9 positions match TRBD1. The receptor was derived from a human donor with acute or convalescent COVID-19. The donor label of this sample is uncertain. This chain's CDR3 is CASSLTGQGNIQYF. DNA for the CDR3: TGTGCCAGCAGCTTAACGGGACAGGGAAACATTCAGTACTTC.